Below, 11 T cell receptor beta chains from the same sample are listed, as sequenced in a study of cytomegalovirus exposure and HLA in healthy donors. Clones were read by immunoSEQ multiplex PCR, and TCRdb kept only the in-frame ones, dropping some. The sample holds roughly 60,000 clones, 92% seen once. The specimen sequenced was PBMCs. The receptor source for this set is a woman aged 18-29 years in good health and CMV-seronegative.

This chain uses TRBV2 with TRBJ2-3; maybe TRBD1 (6 bases). This CDR3 spans 14 amino acids. Germline CDR1 is SNHLY and CDR2 is FYNNEI. The germline V and J ends were trimmed by 3 bases and 6 bases, with 13 bases remaining between them. The CDR3 bases are TGTGCCAGCAGTGATGCGACAGGTTGGGATACGCAGTATTTT. Translation gives CASSDATGWDTQYF.

The genes are TRBV13 and TRBJ1-1; D call uncertain. CDR1 and CDR2 from the germline V gene are PRHDT and FYEKMQ (reference sequence). This CDR3 is 12 amino acids long. V was shortened by 1 base and J by 5 bases, with 5 bases between the two germline ends. The CDR3 reads CASSLAGTEAFF. The CDR3 nucleotides are TGTGCCAGCAGCTTAGCGGGTACTGAAGCTTTCTTT.

This sequence joins TRBV5-6 and TRBJ1-5, with 8 bases lining up with TRBD1. CDR1 and CDR2 from the germline V gene are SGHDT and YYEEEE. J gave up 6 bases and V 2 bases, and 10 bases lay outside the gene matches. This CDR3 comprises 16 residues. Written as DNA, the CDR3 is TGTGCCAGCAGCTTCACCGGACAGGGTCAGGGTCAGCCCCAGCATTTT. Translating it yields CASSFTGQGQGQPQHF.

The genes are TRBV7-9 and TRBJ2-2; D not resolved. CDR1 and CDR2 (germline): SEHNR, FQNEAQ (reference sequence). The CDR3 is 16 residues long. V gave up 3 bases and J gave up 1 base, with 12 bases separating them. CDR3 DNA sequence: TGTGCCAGCAGCTTGGAGTTCCCCGAGAACACCGGGGAGCTGTTTTTT. This gives the protein CASSLEFPENTGELFF.

This chain uses TRBV4-2 with TRBJ1-1; the D gene is possibly TRBD1 (5 bases). Trimming left V 4 bases short and J 2 bases short, with 14 bases between. The CDR3 is made up of 15 amino acids. Germline CDR1 is LGHNA and CDR2 is YNFKEQ. The CDR3: CASSRGGEGNTEAFF. CDR3 nucleotides: TGTGCCAGCAGCCGCGGGGGGGAGGGAAACACTGAAGCTTTCTTT.

The rearrangement joins TRBV6-1 to TRBJ1-2, with a tentative D call TRBD1 (6 bases). The V and J ends lost 6 bases and 7 bases respectively, with 21 bases between them. CDR1 MNHNS and CDR2 SASEGT come from the germline V gene. The CDR3 consists of 15 residues. CDR3 protein: CASSLILTGHSGYTF. For the CDR3, the DNA is TGTGCCAGCAGCCTCATATTAACAGGGCATTCTGGCTACACCTTC.

CDR3 in amino acids: CATQGPGNTIYF. In DNA, the CDR3 is TGTGCCACCCAGGGCCCTGGAAACACCATATATTTT. The rearrangement links TRBV27 to TRBJ1-3; a possible D gene is TRBD1 (5 bases). This CDR3 has 12 residues. Germline lookup yields CDR1 MNHEY and CDR2 SMNVEV (reference sequence). V was cut by 10 bases and J by 2 bases, with 9 bases left in between.

The V call is TRBV19, the J call TRBJ2-7, with D possibly being TRBD1 (5 bases). The CDR3 is made up of 13 amino acids. V shed 4 bases and J shed 5 bases, with 12 bases lying between them. Per germline, CDR1 LNHDA and CDR2 SQIVND (reference sequence). The CDR3 protein is CASSTGLGDEQYF. CDR3 sequence (DNA): TGTGCCAGTAGTACAGGGTTGGGCGACGAGCAGTACTTC.

This chain connects TRBV7-9 to TRBJ2-1; 13 nucleotides line up with TRBD2. V dropped 5 bases and J dropped 6; count of bases not matched to a gene: 7. CDR1 is SEHNR, CDR2 FQNEAQ, per germline (reference sequence). This CDR3 region has 16 residues. The CDR3 is CASSGTSGVRVNEQFF. The CDR3 region has the DNA TGTGCCAGCAGCGGGACTAGCGGGGTCAGAGTCAATGAGCAGTTCTTC.

The chain has TRBV28 and TRBJ2-6, with 11 positions matching TRBD1. Per germline, CDR1 MDHEN and CDR2 SYDVKM. The CDR3 is 16 amino acids. J was trimmed by 4 bases and V by 7 bases; bases with no gene match: 6. CDR3 nucleotide sequence: TGTGCCAGCAAAGGACAGGGGGCTTCGGGGGCCAACGTCCTGACTTTC. Protein: CASKGQGASGANVLTF.

The V and J genes are TRBV11-2 and TRBJ2-3, with TRBD1 as a possible D gene (6 bases). V gave up 1 base and J gave up 2 bases, with 10 bases separating them. Germline V CDR1 and CDR2: SGHAT, FQNNGV. This CDR3 has 15 amino acids. The CDR3 nucleotides are TGTGCCAGCAGCTTAGGGGGGCTAGCCACAGATACGCAGTATTTT. It codes for CASSLGGLATDTQYF.